Listed here are 6 T cell receptor beta chains from one sample, sequenced in a study of T-cell memory formation after mild COVID-19. TCRdb reanalysed the 5' RACE reads using MiXCR and keeps one entry per CDR3 protein. The sample includes about 210,000 distinct CDR3 sequences, 27% of them seen just once. Sequenced material: PBMCs or a T cell subset sorted from them (not recorded which). The receptors originated from an adult woman who had mild COVID-19 (a few samples of this study predate the infection). Cell type and time point are not known.

With regard to this clonotype: Given the absence of the conserved phenylalanine or tryptophan at the CDR3 end, a read error is likely. The V gene is TRBV9, the J gene TRBJ2-5, with D uncertain. V was cut by 7 bases and J by 0 bases, with 4 bases left in between. The CDR3 consists of 11 residues. The germline gives CDR1 SGDLS, CDR2 YYNGEE. The CDR3 here is CASGDQETQYL. CDR3 DNA sequence: TGTGCCAGCGGGGACCAAGAGACCCAGTACTTA.

This clonotype was seen more than once but under ten times. The genes are TRBV7-9 and TRBJ2-1; D is unresolved. Looked up from germline, CDR1 is SEHNR and CDR2 is FQNEAQ (reference sequence). The CDR3 has 14 residues. Trimming stripped 5 bases from V and 4 bases from J, with 12 bases between. The CDR3 loop reads CASSRNDPYNEQFF. In nucleotides, the CDR3 is TGTGCCAGCAGCAGAAACGACCCTTACAATGAGCAGTTCTTC.

This clonotype was picked up a small number of times. V and J are TRBV5-1 and TRBJ1-1; 8 bases align to TRBD1. CDR1 and CDR2 from the germline V gene are SGHRS and YFSETQ. With 3 bases clipped from V and 1 base from J, the junction kept 11 bases outside the gene matches. The CDR3 contains 17 residues. CDR3 sequence (DNA): TGCGCCAGCAGCTACTACCCCGGGACAGGCTGGAACACTGAAGCTTTCTTT. This encodes CASSYYPGTGWNTEAFF.

There are a few counts of this clonotype. The rearrangement links TRBV11-2 to TRBJ2-7; 8 nucleotides line up with TRBD2. The CDR3 totals 14 residues. V dropped 5 bases and J dropped 4; count of bases not matched to a gene: 7. Germline loops: CDR1 SGHAT, CDR2 FQNNGV. In DNA form, the CDR3 reads TGTGCCAGCAGCATCCGGGAGGGCGGGTACGAGCAGTACTTC. As protein: CASSIREGGYEQYF. The full variable domain, its missing parts supplied by reference TRBV11-2 and TRBJ2-7, is EAGVAQSPRYKIIEKRQSVAFWCNPISGHATLYWYQQILGQGPKLLIQFQNNGVVDDSQLPKDRFSAERLKGVDSTLKIQPAKLEDSAVYLCASSIREGGYEQYFGPGTRLTVT.

The chain carries TRBV7-9 and TRBJ2-1; 13 bases match TRBD2. Trimming cost V 1 base and J 5 bases; bases outside gene matches: 2. This CDR3 region has 16 residues. Germline V gene sequence: CDR1 SEHNR, CDR2 FQNEAQ (reference sequence). This CDR3 is CASSLVGTSGNNEQFF. For the CDR3, the DNA is TGTGCCAGCAGCTTAGTCGGGACTAGCGGGAACAATGAGCAGTTCTTC.

The chain is built from TRBV11-2 and TRBJ1-1; perhaps TRBD1 as D (5 bases). Trimming took 5 bases from V and 1 from J, leaving 11 bases between them. Germline assignment: CDR1 SGHAT and CDR2 FQNNGV. The CDR3 spans 14 residues. Written as DNA, the CDR3 is TGTGCCAGCAGCCCGGGGCCCTCGAACACTGAAGCTTTCTTT. This encodes CASSPGPSNTEAFF. Full variable domain (outside the CDR3, taken from reference TRBV11-2 and TRBJ1-1): EAGVAQSPRYKIIEKRQSVAFWCNPISGHATLYWYQQILGQGPKLLIQFQNNGVVDDSQLPKDRFSAERLKGVDSTLKIQPAKLEDSAVYLCASSPGPSNTEAFFGQGTRLTVV.